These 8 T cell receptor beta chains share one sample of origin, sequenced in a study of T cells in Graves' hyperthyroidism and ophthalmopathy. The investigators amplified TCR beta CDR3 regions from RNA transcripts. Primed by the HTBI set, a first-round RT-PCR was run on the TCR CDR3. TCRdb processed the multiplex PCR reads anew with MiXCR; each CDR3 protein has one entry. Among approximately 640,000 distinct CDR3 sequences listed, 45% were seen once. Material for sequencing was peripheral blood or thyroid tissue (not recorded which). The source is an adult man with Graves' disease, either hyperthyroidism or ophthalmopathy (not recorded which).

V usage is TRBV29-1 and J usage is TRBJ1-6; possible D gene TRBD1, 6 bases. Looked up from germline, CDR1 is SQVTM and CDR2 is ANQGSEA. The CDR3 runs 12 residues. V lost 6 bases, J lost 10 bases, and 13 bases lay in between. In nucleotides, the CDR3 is TGCAGCGTCACACAGGGTGAATCACCCCTCCACTTT. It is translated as CSVTQGESPLHF.

CDR3 sequence (DNA): TGTGCCATCAGCCAAATGGGGAGGGCAGACTATAATTCACCCCTCCACTTT. This gives the protein CAISQMGRADYNSPLHF. The J gene is TRBJ1-6, the V gene TRBV10-3, with D uncertain. Germline V gives CDR1 ENHRY, CDR2 SYGVKD. This CDR3 has 17 amino acids. Trimming shortened V by 6 bases and J by 3 bases, and 18 bases separated the two germline ends.

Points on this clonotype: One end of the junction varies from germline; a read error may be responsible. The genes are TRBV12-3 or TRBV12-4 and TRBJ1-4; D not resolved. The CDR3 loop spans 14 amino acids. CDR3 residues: CASSDFPPNEKLFF. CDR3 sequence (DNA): TGTGCCAGCAGCGATTTCCCCCCTAACGAAAAACTGTTTTTT.

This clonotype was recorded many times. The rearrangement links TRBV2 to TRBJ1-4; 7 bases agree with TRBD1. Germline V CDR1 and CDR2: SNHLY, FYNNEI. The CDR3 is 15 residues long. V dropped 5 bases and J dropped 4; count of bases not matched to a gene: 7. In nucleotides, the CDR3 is TGTGCCAGCAGTACCCGACAGGGCTTTAATGAAAAACTGTTTTTT. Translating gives CASSTRQGFNEKLFF. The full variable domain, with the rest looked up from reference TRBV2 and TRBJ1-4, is EPEVTQTPSHQVTQMGQEVILRCVPISNHLYFYWYRQILGQKVEFLVSFYNNEISEKSEIFDDQFSVERPDGSNFTLKIRSTKLEDSAMYFCASSTRQGFNEKLFFGSGTQLSVL.

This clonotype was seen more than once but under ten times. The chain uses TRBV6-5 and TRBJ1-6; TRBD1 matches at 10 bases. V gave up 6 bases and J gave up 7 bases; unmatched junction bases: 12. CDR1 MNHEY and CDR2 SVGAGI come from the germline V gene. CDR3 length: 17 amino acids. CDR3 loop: CASSNGPPGQGNSPLHF. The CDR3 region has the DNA TGTGCCAGCAGCAACGGGCCTCCGGGACAGGGGAATTCACCCCTCCACTTT.

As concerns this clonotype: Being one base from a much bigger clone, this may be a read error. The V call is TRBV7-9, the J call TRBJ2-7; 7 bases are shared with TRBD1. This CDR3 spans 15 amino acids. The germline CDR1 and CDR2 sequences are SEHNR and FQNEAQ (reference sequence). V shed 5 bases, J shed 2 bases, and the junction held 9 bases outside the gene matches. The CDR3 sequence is CASSPSGQWAYEQYF. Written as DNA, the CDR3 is TGTGCCAGCAGCCCCTCGGGACAGTGGGCCTACGAGCAGTACTTC.

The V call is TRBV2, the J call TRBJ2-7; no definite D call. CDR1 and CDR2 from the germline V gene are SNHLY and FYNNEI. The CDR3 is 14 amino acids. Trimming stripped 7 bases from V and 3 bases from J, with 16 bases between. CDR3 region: CASTDGPPGYEQYF. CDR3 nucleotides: TGTGCCAGCACGGATGGACCGCCGGGCTACGAGCAGTACTTC.

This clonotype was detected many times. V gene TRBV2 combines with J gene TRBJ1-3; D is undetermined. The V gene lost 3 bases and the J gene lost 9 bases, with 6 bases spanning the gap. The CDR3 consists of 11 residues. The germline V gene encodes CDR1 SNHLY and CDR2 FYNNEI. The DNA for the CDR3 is TGTGCCAGCAGTGATCAAAGCACCATATATTTT. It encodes CASSDQSTIYF.